This TCR beta chain was identified during a study of cytomegalovirus exposure and HLA in healthy donors. About this clone: The antigen is unknown.

The PCR had 60 Vbeta and 13 Jbeta primers. Clones were read by immunoSEQ multiplex PCR, and TCRdb kept only the in-frame ones, dropping some. The sample contains around 120,000 clones, 70% to 85% of which appear only once. Germline V gives CDR1 MNHEY, CDR2 SVGAGI. V shed 3 bases and J 2 bases; nucleotides not matched to a gene: 6. CDR3 length: 15 residues. Study-wide results and caveats: Researchers catalogued roughly 150 TCR beta chains as cytomegalovirus-associated. Some V segments (TRBV6-2 and TRBV6-3 among them) were excluded as indistinguishable.

Participants comprised healthy donors of bone marrow. The sequenced material came from PBMCs. V and J are TRBV6-5 and TRBJ1-1; TRBD1 matches 7 bases. This clonotype was obtained from a human donor in good health. The CDR3 loop is CASSYEGASNTEAFF. CDR3 nucleotide sequence: TGTGCCAGCAGTTATGAGGGGGCGTCCAACACTGAAGCTTTCTTT.